The rows below give T cell receptor beta chains drawn from one sample of a study. TCRdb used MiXCR to reprocess the 5' RACE reads, holding one entry per CDR3 protein. The repertoire holds 46,000 or so distinct CDR3 sequences, with roughly 22% as singletons. The sequencing input was Tregs sorted from a lymph node. Receptor source: a female donor with breast cancer. Both conserved end residues are part of each CDR3. The order of the fields is V gene, J gene, CDR3 protein.

v_call: TRBV20-1; j_call: TRBJ1-2; cdr3_aa: CSAKQGLGGYTF
v_call: TRBV7-9; j_call: TRBJ2-7; cdr3_aa: CASSLGTGAYEQYF
v_call: TRBV28; j_call: TRBJ2-5; cdr3_aa: CASTRTTQETQYF
v_call: TRBV27; j_call: TRBJ2-7; cdr3_aa: CASSHGTDSYEQYF
v_call: TRBV6-2/TRBV6-3; j_call: TRBJ2-2; cdr3_aa: CASSYSGFTGELFF
v_call: TRBV6-5; j_call: TRBJ2-5; cdr3_aa: CASRDRPNQETQYF
v_call: TRBV21-1; j_call: TRBJ2-6; cdr3_aa: CASSKVRRSGANVLTF
v_call: TRBV7-2; j_call: TRBJ1-5; cdr3_aa: CASSPFPRSLSNQPQHF
v_call: TRBV7-9; j_call: TRBJ2-5; cdr3_aa: CASSSDLETQYF
v_call: TRBV6-5; j_call: TRBJ1-3; cdr3_aa: CAGRTLSSGNTIYF
v_call: TRBV30; j_call: TRBJ1-4; cdr3_aa: CAWEDRGRGKLFF
v_call: TRBV3-1; j_call: TRBJ2-5; cdr3_aa: CASGQPGQQETQYF
v_call: TRBV7-8; j_call: TRBJ1-4; cdr3_aa: CASSLGTRSNEKLFF
v_call: TRBV4-1; j_call: TRBJ1-3; cdr3_aa: CASSQLDLVPSGNTIYF
v_call: TRBV4-1; j_call: TRBJ2-5; cdr3_aa: CASSQGPWYQETQYF